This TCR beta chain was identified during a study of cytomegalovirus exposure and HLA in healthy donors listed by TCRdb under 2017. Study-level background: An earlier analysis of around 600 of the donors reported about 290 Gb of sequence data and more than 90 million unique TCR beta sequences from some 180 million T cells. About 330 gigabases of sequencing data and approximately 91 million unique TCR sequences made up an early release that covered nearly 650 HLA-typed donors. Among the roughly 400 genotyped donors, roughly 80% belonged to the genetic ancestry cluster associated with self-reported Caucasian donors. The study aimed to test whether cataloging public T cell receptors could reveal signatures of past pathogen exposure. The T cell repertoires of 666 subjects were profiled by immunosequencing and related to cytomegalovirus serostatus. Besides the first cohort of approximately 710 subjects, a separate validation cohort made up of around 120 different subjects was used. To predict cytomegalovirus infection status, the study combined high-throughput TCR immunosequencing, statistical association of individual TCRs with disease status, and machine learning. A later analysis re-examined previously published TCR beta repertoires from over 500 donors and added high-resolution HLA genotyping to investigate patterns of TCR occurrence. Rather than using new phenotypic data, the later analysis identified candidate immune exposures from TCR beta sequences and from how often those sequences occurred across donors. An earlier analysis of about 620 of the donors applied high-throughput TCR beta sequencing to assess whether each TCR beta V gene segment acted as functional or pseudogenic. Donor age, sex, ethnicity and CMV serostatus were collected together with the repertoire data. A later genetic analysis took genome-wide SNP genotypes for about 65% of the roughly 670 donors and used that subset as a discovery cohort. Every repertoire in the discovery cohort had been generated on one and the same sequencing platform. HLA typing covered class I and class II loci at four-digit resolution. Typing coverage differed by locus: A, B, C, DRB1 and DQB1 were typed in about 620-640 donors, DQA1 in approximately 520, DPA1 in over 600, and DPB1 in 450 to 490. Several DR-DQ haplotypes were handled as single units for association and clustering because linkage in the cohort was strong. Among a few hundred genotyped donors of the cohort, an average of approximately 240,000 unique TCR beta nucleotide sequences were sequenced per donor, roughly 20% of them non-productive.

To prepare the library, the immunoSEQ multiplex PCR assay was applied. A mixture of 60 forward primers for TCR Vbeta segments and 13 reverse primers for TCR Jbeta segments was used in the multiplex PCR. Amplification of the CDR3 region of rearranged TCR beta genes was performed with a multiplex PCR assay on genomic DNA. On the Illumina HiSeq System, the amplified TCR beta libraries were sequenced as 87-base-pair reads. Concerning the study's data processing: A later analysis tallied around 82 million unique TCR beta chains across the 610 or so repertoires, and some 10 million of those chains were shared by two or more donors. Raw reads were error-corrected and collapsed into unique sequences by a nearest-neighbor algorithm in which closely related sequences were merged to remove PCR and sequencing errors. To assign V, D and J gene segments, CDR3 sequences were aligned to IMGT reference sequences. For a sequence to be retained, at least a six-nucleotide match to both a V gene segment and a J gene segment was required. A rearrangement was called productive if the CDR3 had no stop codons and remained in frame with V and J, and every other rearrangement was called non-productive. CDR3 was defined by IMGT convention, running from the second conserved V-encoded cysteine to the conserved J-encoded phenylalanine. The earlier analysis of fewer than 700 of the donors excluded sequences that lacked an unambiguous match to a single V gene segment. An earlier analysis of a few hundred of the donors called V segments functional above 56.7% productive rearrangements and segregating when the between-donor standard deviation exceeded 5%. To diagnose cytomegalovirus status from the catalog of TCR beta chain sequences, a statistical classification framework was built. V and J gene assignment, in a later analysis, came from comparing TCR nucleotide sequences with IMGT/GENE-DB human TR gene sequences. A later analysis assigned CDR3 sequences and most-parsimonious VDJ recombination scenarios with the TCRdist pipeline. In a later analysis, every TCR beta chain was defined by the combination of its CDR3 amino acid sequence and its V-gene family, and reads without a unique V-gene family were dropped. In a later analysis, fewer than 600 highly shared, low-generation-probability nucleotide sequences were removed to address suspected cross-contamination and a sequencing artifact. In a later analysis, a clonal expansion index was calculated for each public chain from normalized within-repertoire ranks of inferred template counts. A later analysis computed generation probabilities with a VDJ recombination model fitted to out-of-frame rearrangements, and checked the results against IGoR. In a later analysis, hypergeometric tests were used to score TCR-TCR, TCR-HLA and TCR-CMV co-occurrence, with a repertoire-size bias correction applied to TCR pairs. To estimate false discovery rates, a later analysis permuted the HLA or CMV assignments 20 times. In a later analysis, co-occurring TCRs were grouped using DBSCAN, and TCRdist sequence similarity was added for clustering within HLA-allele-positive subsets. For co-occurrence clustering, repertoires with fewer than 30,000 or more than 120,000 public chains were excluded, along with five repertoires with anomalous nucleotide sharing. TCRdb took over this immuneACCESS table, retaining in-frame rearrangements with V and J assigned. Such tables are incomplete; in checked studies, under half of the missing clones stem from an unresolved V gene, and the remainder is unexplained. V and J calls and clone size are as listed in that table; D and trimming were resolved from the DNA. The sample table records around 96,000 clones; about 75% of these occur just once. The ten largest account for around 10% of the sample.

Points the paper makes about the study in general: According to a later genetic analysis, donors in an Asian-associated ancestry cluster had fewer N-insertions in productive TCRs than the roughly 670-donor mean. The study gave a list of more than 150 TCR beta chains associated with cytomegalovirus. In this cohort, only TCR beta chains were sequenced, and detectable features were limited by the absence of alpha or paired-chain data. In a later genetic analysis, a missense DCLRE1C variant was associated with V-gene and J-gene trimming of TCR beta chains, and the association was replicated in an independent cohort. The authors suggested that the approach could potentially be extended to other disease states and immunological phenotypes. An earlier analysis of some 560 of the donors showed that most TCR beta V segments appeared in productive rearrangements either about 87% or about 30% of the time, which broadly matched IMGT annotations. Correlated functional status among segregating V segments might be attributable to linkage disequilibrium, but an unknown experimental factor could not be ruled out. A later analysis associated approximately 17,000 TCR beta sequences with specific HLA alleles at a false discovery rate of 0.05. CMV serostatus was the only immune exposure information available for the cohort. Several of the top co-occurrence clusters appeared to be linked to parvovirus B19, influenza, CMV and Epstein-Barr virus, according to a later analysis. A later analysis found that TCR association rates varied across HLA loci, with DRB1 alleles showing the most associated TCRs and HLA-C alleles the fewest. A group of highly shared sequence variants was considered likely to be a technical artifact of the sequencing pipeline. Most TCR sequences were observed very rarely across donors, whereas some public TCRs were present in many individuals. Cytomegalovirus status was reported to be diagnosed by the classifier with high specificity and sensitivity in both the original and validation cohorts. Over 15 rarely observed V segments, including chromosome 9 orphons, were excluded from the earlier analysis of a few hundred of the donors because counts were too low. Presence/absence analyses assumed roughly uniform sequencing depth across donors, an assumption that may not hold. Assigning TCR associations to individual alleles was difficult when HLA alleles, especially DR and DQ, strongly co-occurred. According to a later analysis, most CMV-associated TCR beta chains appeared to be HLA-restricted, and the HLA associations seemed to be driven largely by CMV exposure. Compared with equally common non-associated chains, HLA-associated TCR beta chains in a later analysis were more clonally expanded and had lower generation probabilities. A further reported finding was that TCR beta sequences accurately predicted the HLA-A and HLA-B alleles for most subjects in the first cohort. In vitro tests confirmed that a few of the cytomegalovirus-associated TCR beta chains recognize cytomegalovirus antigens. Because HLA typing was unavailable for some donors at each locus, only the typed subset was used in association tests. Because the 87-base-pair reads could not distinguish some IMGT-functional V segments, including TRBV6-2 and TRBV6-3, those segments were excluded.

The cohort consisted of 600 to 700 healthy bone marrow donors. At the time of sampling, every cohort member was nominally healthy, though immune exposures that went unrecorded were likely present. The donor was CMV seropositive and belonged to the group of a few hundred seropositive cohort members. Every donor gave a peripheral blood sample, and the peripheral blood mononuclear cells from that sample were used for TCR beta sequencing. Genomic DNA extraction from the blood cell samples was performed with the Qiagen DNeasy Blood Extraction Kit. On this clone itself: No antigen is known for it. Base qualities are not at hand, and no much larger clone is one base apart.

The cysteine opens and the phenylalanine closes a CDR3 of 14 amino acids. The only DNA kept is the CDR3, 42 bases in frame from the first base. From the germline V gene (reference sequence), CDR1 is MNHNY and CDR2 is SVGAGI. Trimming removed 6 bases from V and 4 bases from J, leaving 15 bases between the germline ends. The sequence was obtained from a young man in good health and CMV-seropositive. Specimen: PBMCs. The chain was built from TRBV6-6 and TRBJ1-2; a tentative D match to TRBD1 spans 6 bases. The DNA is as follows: TGTGCCAGCAGCGAAACAGGGCCCTTCTATGGCTACACCTTC. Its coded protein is CASSETGPFYGYTF.